This TCR beta chain was captured by sequencing in a study of T-cell reconstitution after alpha-beta-depleted transplantation in children. The CDR3 has 16 residues. J gave up 4 bases and V 3 bases, and 9 bases lay outside the gene matches. Only one count was recorded for this clonotype. Its specificity is unknown. Overall study results and limits: T-cell counts and diversity at one year post-transplant came mainly from newly produced T cells. It was surviving recipient T cells and thymic progenitors that gave some patients high TCRbeta diversity at day 60. In patients about two months after transplant, alpha-beta T cells reportedly arose from several hundred expanded graft clones.

TCRbeta library construction was performed incorporating unique molecular identifiers. Each CDR3 protein gets one entry after TCRdb re-called the PCR reads with MiXCR. Among fewer than 350,000 distinct CDR3 sequences listed, around 10% were seen once. The receptor was derived from a boy under two years old with acute myeloid leukemia, due to receive a stem cell transplant. The chain links TRBV12-3 or TRBV12-4 to TRBJ2-5, with 9 bases fitting TRBD2. The material was PBMCs, obtained before TCRalphabeta/CD19-depleted stem cell transplant. The DNA of the CDR3 is TGTGCCAGCAGTTTTTATAGCGGGAGAACGGGAGAGACCCAGTACTTC. Protein sequence: CASSFYSGRTGETQYF.